A selection of T cell receptor beta chains follows, all from one sample in a study of Graves' ophthalmopathy and Graves' hyperthyroidism. TCRdb itself ran the multiplex PCR reads through MiXCR, one entry per CDR3 protein. The sample lists 450,000 to 600,000 distinct CDR3 sequences, under 45% occurring once. The sequencing input was peripheral blood or thyroid tissue (not recorded which). These TCRs come from an adult man with Graves' hyperthyroidism. The CDR3 runs from the conserved cysteine through the conserved F or W. The order of the fields is J gene, V gene, clone size, D gene, CDR3 DNA, CDR3 protein. The D gene is left open where the match is weak. A row's size may be missing; if present it is once, few, many or a size class.

TRBJ2-1 | TRBV11-2 | few | NA | TGTGCCAGCACCTCCCGGATTGGGCAGTTCTTC | CASTSRIGQFF
TRBJ2-5 | TRBV15 | NA | NA | TGTGCCACCAGCGGTACAGGGACCCGGGAGACCCAGTACTTC | CATSGTGTRETQYF
TRBJ1-5 | TRBV19 | NA | NA | TGTGCCAGTAGTTCCTCTCAGGTTTATAGCAATCAGCCCCAGCATTTT | CASSSSQVYSNQPQHF
TRBJ1-1 | TRBV20-1 | NA | TRBD1 | TGCAGTGCTAGACCCGGGACAGGGGGCCCTACTGAAGCTTTCTTT | CSARPGTGGPTEAFF
TRBJ2-7 | TRBV7-2 | NA | TRBD1 | TGTGCCAGCAGTCCCAAGGACAGGCGCTCCTACGAGCAGTACTTC | CASSPKDRRSYEQYF
TRBJ1-1 | TRBV6-6 | NA | NA | TGTGCCAGCAGTTACTCCGCGGGGGACACTGAAGCTTTCTTT | CASSYSAGDTEAFF
TRBJ1-1 | TRBV10-3 | NA | NA | TGTGCCAGCAGCCCCTTGCGGGGGGCGCAGATGAACACTGAAGCTTTCTTT | CASSPLRGAQMNTEAFF
TRBJ1-2 | TRBV10-3 | many | NA | TGTGCCATCAGTGAGTCTACAGGGATTGGCGACTATGGCTACACCTTC | CAISESTGIGDYGYTF
TRBJ1-4 | TRBV6-1 | few | NA | TGTGCCAGCAGTCAACTTGACGTTGAGAAACTGTTTTTT | CASSQLDVEKLFF
TRBJ1-2 | TRBV9 | once | NA | TGTGCCAGCGGCGCGGGGGAATATGGCTACACCTTC | CASGAGEYGYTF
TRBJ1-5 | TRBV29-1 | NA | TRBD1 | TGCAGCGGACGGGACAGCTACGAGCATTTT | CSGRDSYEHF
TRBJ1-6 | TRBV20-1 | NA | NA | TGCAGTGCTAGAGTAGGGGGGACTCGTGATTCACCCCTCCACTTT | CSARVGGTRDSPLHF
TRBJ1-2 | TRBV29-1 | many | NA | TGCAGCGTTGATAACGAGGCCGGGGGCTACACCTTC | CSVDNEAGGYTF
TRBJ1-4 | TRBV6-5 | many | NA | TGTGCCAGCAGTTATGCGTCGGCAAGGGGCACGCTTAATGAAAAACTGTTTTTT | CASSYASARGTLNEKLFF
TRBJ2-1 | TRBV7-3 | NA | NA | TGTGCCAGCAGCTTACGACAGGGAGGCAATGAGCAGTTCTTC | CASSLRQGGNEQFF
TRBJ1-1 | TRBV6-5 | many | TRBD1 | TGTGCCAGCAGTTACGACAGGGTCTACGCTGAAGCTTTCTTT | CASSYDRVYAEAFF
TRBJ2-7 | TRBV12-3/TRBV12-4 | many | NA | TGTGCCAGCAGTTTGTCTGACGGCGAGCAGTACTTC | CASSLSDGEQYF
TRBJ2-3 | TRBV7-6 | NA | TRBD2 | TGTGCCAGCAGCTACCTGACTAGCGGTGGTGCTAGCACAGATACGCAGTATTTT | CASSYLTSGGASTDTQYF
TRBJ2-6 | TRBV18 | NA | NA | TGTGCCAGCTCACCAAGAGGGGACTCTGGGGCCAACGTCCTGACTTTC | CASSPRGDSGANVLTF
TRBJ1-4 | TRBV7-2 | once | TRBD1 | TGTGCCAGCAGCCCTAGGGGGGGGAAGACAGGGAATGAAAAACTGTTTTTT | CASSPRGGKTGNEKLFF
TRBJ1-4 | TRBV25-1 | many | NA | TGTGCCAGCAGTGACAGGGGACCTAATGAAAAACTGTTTTTT | CASSDRGPNEKLFF
TRBJ2-5 | TRBV7-9 | NA | TRBD1 | TGTGCCAGCAGCTTAGGGACAGGGGGCACAGAGACCCAGTACTTC | CASSLGTGGTETQYF
TRBJ2-7 | TRBV18 | NA | NA | TGTGCCAGCTCATCACTTGGGCCCCCGGCCTACGAGCAGTACTTC | CASSSLGPPAYEQYF
TRBJ2-5 | TRBV5-1 | NA | NA | TGCGCCAGCAGCGGGCAGCCACAAGAGACCCAGTACTTC | CASSGQPQETQYF
TRBJ2-5 | TRBV20-1 | many | NA | TGCAGTGCGAGACGACTAGGACAAGAGACCCAGTACTTC | CSARRLGQETQYF